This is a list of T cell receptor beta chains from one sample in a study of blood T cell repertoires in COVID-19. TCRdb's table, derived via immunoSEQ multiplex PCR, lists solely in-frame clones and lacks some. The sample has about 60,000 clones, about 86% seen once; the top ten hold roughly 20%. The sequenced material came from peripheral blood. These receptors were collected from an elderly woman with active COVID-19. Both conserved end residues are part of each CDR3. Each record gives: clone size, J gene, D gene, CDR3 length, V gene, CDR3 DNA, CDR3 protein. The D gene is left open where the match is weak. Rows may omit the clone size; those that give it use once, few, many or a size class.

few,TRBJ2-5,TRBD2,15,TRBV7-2,TGTGCCAGCAGCTTACAGCGGGGGGGCGGAGAGACCCAGTACTTC,CASSLQRGGGETQYF
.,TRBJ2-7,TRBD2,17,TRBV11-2,TGTGCCAGCAGCCCCCGAGGGGCATCTAGCGGGGGGGCGTCGCAGTACTTC,CASSPRGASSGGASQYF
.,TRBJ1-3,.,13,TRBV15,TGTGCCACCAGCCGGGGGGGTGGAAACACCATATATTTT,CATSRGGGNTIYF
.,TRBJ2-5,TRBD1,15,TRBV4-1,TGCGCCAGCAGCCAAGTGGCAGGGGGCGCCGAGACCCAGTACTTC,CASSQVAGGAETQYF
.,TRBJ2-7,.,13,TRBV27,TGTGCCAGCAGTGTAGCGTTGGGGTACGAGCAGTACTTC,CASSVALGYEQYF
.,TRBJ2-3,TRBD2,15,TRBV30,TGTGCCTGGAGTCCCCTAGCGGCAATGGGGGATACGCAGTATTTT,CAWSPLAAMGDTQYF
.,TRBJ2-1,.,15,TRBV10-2,TGCGCCAGCAGAGGACTTACCGCCGGCGACAATGAGCAGTTCTTC,CASRGLTAGDNEQFF
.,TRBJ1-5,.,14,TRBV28,TGTGCCAGCAACCACAGGGATTTCAATCAGCCCCAGCATTTT,CASNHRDFNQPQHF
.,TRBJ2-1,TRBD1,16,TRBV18,TGTGCCAGCTCACCTCCCTCGGGACAGGGGTACAATGAGCAGTTCTTC,CASSPPSGQGYNEQFF
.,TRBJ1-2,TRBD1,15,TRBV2,TGTGCCAGCAGTATCAGGTCCGGGACAGGGAACGGCTACACCTTC,CASSIRSGTGNGYTF
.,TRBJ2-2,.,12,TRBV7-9,TGTGCTAAGGGGACGAACACCGGGGAGCTGTTTTTT,CAKGTNTGELFF
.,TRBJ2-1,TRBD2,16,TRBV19,TGTGCCAGTAGTATTAGCTTGGGTAGCGGGGGGTTTGAGCAGTTCTTC,CASSISLGSGGFEQFF
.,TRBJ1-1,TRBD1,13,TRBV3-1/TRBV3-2,TGTGCCAGCAGCCTACAGGGGAGCACTGAAGCTTTCTTT,CASSLQGSTEAFF
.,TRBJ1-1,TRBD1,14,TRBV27,TGTGCCAGCAGCAAGGACAGGGCGGGTACTGAAGCTTTCTTT,CASSKDRAGTEAFF
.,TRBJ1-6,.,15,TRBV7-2,TGTGCCAGCAGCGCCGGGGGAGTTCCGGGTTCACCCCTCCACTTT,CASSAGGVPGSPLHF
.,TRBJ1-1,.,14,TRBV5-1,TGCGCCAGCAGCTTGGACAGGCTGTACACTGAAGCTTTCTTT,CASSLDRLYTEAFF
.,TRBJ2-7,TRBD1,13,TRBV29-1,TGCAGCGTTGAGGGACAGGGCCTCGACGAGCAGTACTTC,CSVEGQGLDEQYF
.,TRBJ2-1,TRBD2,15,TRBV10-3,TGTGCCATCAGCCCCGGGACTAGCAAGTCCGATGAGCAGTTCTTC,CAISPGTSKSDEQFF
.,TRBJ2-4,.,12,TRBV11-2,TGTGCCAGCAGCTTAACGAGAGACATTCAGTACTTC,CASSLTRDIQYF
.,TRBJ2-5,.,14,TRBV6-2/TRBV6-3,TGTGCCAGCAGTTACATCGGTGACCAAGAGACCCAGTACTTC,CASSYIGDQETQYF
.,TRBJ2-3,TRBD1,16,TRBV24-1,TGTGCCACCAGTGATCCGGGACAGGGAGTCACAGATACGCAGTATTTT,CATSDPGQGVTDTQYF
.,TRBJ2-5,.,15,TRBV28,TGTGCCAGCAGTTACCTCAGGGGCGGGGGAGAGACCCAGTACTTC,CASSYLRGGGETQYF
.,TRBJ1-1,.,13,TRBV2,TGTGCCAGCAGTGACGGCAGGTACACTGAAGCTTTCTTT,CASSDGRYTEAFF
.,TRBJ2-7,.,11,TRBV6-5,TGTGCCAGCAGTCGAGAATACGAGCAGTACTTC,CASSREYEQYF
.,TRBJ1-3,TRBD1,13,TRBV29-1,TGCAGCGTTGGGGGACAGGGGGCAAACACCATATATTTT,CSVGGQGANTIYF
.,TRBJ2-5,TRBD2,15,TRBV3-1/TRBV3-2,TGTGCCAGCAGCCATCCGGGACTAGTGAAAGAGACCCAGTACTTC,CASSHPGLVKETQYF
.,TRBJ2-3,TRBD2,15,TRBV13,TGTGCCAGCAGCTTTGGCGGGGGGGCCAGAAATACGCAGTATTTT,CASSFGGGARNTQYF